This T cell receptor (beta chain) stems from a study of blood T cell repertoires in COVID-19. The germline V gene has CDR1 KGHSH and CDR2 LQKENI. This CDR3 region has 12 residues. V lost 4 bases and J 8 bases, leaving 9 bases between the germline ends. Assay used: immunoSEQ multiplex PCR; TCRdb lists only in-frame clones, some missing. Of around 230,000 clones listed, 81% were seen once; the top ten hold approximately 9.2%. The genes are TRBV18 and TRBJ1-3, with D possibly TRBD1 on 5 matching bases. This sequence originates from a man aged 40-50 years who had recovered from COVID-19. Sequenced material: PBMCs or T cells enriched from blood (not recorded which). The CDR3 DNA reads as TGTGCCAGCTCACAACAGGCGGACACCATATATTTT. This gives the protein CASSQQADTIYF.